This T cell receptor beta chain was found in a study of blood T cell repertoires in COVID-19. About the study: Italy, Spain and the United States were the sources of the convalescent and acute COVID-19 samples.

Clones were sequenced by immunoSEQ multiplex PCR, and TCRdb holds only the in-frame ones, with some missing. The repertoire holds some 230,000 clones, about 85% seen once, with 10% in the top ten. Per the germline V gene, CDR1 is SNHLY and CDR2 is FYNNEI. The CDR3 totals 16 residues. Unmatched junction bases numbered 7, after V lost 3 bases and J lost 2 bases. The table lists this clone with a count of one. This receptor was taken from a woman aged 45-60 years with COVID-19, enrolled during active disease. The specimen sequenced was peripheral blood. The V gene is TRBV2, the J gene TRBJ2-3; 8 nucleotides align to TRBD2. The CDR3 region is CASSDAGGGTTDTQYF. The CDR3, as DNA: TGTGCCAGCAGTGACGCGGGCGGGGGGACCACAGATACGCAGTATTTT.